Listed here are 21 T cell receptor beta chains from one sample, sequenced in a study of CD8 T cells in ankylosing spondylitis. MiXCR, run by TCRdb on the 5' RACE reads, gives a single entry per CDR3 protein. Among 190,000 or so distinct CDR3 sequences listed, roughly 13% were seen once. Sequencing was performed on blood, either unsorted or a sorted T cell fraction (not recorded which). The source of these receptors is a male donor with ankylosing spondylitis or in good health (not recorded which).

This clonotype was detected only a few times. The CDR3 sequence: CASSPGGLGYEQYF. The CDR3 bases are TGTGCCAGCAGCCCGGGGGGCCTCGGATACGAGCAGTACTTC. V usage is TRBV7-6 and J usage is TRBJ2-7, with TRBD2 as a possible D gene (7 bases). CDR1 and CDR2 (germline): SGHVS, FNYEAQ. The CDR3 is 14 amino acids. V lost 5 bases and J 4 bases, leaving 15 bases between the germline ends.

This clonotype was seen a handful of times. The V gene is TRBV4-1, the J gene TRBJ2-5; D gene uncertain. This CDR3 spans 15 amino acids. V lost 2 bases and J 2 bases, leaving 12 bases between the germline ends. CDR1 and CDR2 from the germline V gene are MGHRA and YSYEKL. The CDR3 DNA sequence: TGCGCCAGCAGCCAAATCCCCCCCCCACAAGAGACCCAGTACTTC. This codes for CASSQIPPPQETQYF.

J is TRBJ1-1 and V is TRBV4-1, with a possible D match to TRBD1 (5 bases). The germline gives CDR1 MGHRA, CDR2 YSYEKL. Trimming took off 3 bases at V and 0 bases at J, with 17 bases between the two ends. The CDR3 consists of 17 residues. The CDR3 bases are TGCGCCAGCAGCCACTCCTTCAGGGAAATCATGAACACTGAAGCTTTCTTT. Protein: CASSHSFREIMNTEAFF.

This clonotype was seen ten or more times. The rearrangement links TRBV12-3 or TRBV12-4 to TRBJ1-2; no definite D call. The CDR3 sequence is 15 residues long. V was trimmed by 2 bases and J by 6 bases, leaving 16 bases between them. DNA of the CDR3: TGTGCCAGCAGTTTAAGAAAGGGAGGTTGGGATGGCTACACCTTC. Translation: CASSLRKGGWDGYTF.

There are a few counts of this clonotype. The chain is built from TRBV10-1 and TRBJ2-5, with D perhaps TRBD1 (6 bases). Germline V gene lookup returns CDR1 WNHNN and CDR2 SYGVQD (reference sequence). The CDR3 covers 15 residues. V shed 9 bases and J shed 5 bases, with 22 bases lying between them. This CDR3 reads CARSPRQDSRETQYF. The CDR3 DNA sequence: TGCGCCAGAAGTCCTAGACAGGACTCGAGGGAGACCCAGTACTTC.

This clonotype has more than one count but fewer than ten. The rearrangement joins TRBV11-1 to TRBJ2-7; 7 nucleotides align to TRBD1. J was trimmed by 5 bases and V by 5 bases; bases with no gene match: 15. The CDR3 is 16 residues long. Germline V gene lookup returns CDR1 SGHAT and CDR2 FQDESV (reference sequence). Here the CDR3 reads CASSLGTVVPFDEQYF. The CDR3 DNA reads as TGTGCCAGCAGCCTCGGGACAGTAGTTCCCTTCGACGAGCAGTACTTC.

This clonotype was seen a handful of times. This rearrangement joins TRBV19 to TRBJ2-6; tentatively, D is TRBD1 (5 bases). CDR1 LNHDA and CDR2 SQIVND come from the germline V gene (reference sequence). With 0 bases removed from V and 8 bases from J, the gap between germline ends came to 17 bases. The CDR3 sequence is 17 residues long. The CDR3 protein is CASSIDPGRAISNVLTF. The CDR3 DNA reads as TGTGCCAGTAGTATAGATCCCGGCAGGGCCATCTCCAACGTCCTGACTTTC.

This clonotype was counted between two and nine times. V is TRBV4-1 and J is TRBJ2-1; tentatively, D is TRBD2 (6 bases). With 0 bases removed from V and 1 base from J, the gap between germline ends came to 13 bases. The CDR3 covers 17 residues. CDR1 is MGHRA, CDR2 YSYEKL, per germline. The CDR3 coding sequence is TGCGCCAGCAGCCAAGACCCCGAGGGGACTTCCTACAATGAGCAGTTCTTC. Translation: CASSQDPEGTSYNEQFF.

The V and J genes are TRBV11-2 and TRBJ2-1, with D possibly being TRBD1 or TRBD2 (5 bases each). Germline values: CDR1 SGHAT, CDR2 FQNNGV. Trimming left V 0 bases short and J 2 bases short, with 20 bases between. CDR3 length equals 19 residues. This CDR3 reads CASSLDIGASGGPYNEQFF. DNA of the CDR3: TGTGCCAGCAGCTTAGATATAGGGGCGAGTGGGGGTCCCTACAATGAGCAGTTCTTC.

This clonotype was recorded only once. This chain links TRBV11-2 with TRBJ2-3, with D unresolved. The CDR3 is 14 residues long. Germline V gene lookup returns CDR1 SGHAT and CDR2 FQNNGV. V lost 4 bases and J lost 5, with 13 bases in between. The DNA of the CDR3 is TGTGCCAGCAGCTCGCCCGAAGTGCGAGATACGCAGTATTTT. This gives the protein CASSSPEVRDTQYF.

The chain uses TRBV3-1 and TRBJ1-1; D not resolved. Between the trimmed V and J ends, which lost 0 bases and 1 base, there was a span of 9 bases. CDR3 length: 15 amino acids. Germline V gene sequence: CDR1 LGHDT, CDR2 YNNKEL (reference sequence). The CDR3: CASSQDFPGNTEAFF. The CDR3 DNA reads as TGTGCCAGCAGCCAAGATTTCCCAGGGAACACTGAAGCTTTCTTT.

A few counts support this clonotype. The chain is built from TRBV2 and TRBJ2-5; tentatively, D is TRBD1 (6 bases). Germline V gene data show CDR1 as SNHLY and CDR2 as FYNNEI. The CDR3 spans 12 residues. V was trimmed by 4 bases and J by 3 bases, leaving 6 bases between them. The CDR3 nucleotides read TGTGCCAGCAGTGCAGGGGAAGAGACCCAGTACTTC. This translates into CASSAGEETQYF.

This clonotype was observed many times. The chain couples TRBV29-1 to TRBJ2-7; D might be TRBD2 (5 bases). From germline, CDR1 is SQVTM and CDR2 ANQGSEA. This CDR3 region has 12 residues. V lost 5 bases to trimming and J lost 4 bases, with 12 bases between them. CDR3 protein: CSVPGRGYEQYF. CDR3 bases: TGCAGCGTTCCCGGCCGGGGATACGAGCAGTACTTC.

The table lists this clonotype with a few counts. CDR3 in DNA: TGTGCCAGCAGTTTCATCCACCGGGAGTCCCCCTACAATGAGCAGTTCTTC. This encodes CASSFIHRESPYNEQFF. The chain has TRBV28 and TRBJ2-1; tentative D call: TRBD2 (6 bases). V shed 3 bases and J shed 2 bases, with 17 bases lying between them. Germline V gene sequence: CDR1 MDHEN, CDR2 SYDVKM. This CDR3 is 17 amino acids long.

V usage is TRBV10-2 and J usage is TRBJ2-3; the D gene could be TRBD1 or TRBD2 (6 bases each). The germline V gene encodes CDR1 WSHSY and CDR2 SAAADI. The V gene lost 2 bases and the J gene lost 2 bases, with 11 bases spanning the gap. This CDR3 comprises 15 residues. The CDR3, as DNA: TGCGCCAGCAGTGAGGTGGGGGGCGCCACAGATACGCAGTATTTT. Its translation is CASSEVGGATDTQYF.

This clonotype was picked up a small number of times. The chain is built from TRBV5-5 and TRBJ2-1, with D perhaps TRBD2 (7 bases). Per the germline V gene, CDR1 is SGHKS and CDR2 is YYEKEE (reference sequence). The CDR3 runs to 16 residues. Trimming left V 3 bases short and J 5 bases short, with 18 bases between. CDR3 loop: CASSSRGAGGNNEQFF. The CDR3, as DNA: TGTGCCAGCAGCTCACGGGGGGCCGGGGGAAACAATGAGCAGTTCTTC.

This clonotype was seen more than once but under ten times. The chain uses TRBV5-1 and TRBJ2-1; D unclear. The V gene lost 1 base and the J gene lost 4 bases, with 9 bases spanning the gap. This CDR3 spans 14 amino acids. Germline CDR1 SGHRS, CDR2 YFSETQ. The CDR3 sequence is CASSLNSRYNEQFF. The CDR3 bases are TGCGCCAGCAGCTTGAACAGTCGATACAATGAGCAGTTCTTC.

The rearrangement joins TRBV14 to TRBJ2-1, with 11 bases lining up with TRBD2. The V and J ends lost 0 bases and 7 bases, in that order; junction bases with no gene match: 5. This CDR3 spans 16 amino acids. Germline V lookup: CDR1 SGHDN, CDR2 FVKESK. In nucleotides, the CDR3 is TGTGCCAGCAGCCAAGATAGCGGGAGGGCCTTAAATGAGCAGTTCTTC. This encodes CASSQDSGRALNEQFF.

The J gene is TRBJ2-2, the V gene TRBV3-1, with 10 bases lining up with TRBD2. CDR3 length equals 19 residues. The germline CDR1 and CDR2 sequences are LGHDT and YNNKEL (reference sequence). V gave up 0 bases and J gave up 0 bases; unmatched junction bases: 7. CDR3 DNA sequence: TGTGCCAGCAGCCAAGATAAGCTAGCGGGAGACCCGAACACCGGGGAGCTGTTTTTT. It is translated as CASSQDKLAGDPNTGELFF.

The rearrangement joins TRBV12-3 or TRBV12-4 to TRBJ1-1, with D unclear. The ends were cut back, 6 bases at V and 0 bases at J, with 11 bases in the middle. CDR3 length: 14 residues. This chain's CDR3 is CASSLRVMNTEAFF. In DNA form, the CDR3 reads TGTGCCAGCAGCCTTAGAGTGATGAACACTGAAGCTTTCTTT.

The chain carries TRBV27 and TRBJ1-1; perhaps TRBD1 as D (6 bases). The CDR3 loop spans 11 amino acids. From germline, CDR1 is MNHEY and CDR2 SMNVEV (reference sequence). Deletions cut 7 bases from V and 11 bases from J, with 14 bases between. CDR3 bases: TGTGCCAGCAAACAGGGCTTGAATGCTTTCTTT. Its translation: CASKQGLNAFF.